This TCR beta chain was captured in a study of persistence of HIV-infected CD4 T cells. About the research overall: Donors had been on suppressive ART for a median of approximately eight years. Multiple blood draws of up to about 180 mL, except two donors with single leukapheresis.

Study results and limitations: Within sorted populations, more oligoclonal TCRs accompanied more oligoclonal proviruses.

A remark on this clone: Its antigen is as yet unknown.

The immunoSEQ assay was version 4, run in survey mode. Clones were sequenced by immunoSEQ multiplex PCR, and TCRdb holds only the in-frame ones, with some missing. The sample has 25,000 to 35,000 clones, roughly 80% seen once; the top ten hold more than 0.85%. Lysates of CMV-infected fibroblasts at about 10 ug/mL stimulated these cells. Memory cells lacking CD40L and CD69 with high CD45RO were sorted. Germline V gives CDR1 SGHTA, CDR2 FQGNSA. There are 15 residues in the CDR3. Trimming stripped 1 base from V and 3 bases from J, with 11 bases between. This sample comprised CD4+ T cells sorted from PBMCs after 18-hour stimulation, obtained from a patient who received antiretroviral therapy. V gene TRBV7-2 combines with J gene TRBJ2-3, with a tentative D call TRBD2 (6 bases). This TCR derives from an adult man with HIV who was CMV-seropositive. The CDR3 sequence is CASSLVAGRTDTQYF. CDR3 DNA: TGTGCCAGCAGCTTAGTGGCGGGGAGAACAGATACGCAGTATTTT.